This entry describes one T cell receptor (beta chain). MiXCR, run by TCRdb on the reads, gives a single entry per CDR3 protein. The sample lists roughly 180,000 distinct CDR3 sequences, 15% to 20% occurring once. This entry belongs to a study of T cell repertoires in cytomegalovirus infection. Sequencing was carried out using CD8+ T cells from PBMCs. This TCR was sampled from a human donor in good health (CMV status not recorded). Some clones in this sample may be carry-over from other donors' samples.

CDR3 in DNA: TGCGCCAGCAGACCGGGACATAAGCAGCCCCAGCATTTT. Encoded protein: CASRPGHKQPQHF. V gene TRBV10-2 combines with J gene TRBJ1-5, with a possible D match to TRBD1 (6 bases). Per germline, CDR1 WSHSY and CDR2 SAAADI. CDR3 size: 13 residues. Trimming took off 6 bases at V and 7 bases at J, with 13 bases between the two ends.